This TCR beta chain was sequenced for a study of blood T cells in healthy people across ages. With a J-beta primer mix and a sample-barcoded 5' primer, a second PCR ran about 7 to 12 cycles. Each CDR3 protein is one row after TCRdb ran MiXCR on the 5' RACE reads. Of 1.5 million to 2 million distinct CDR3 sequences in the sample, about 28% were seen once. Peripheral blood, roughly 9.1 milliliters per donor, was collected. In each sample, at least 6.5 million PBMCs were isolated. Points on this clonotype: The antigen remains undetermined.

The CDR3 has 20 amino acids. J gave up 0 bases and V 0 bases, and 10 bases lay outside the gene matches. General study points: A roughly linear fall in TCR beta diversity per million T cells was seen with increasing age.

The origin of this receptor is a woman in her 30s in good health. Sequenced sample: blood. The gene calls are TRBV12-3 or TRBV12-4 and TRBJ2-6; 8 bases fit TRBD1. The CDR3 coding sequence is TGTGCCAGCAGTTTAGCGGTGGTGGGACAGGTTAACTCTGGGGCCAACGTCCTGACTTTC. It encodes CASSLAVVGQVNSGANVLTF.